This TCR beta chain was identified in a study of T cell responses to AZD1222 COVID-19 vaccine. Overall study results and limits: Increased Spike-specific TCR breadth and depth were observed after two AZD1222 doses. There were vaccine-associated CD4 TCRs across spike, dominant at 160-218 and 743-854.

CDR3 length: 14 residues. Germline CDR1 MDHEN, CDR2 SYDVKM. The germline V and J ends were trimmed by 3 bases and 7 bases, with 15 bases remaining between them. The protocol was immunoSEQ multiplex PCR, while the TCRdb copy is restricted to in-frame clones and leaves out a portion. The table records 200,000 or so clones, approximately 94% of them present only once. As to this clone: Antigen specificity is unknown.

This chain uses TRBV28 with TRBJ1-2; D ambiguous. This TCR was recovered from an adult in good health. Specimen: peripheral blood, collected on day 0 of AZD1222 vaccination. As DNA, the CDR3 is TGTGCCAGCAGTTTTCCCGGGCCCCGGAGTGGCTACACCTTC. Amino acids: CASSFPGPRSGYTF.